These 17 T cell receptor beta chains were all obtained from the same sample, sequenced in a study of OX40 agonist ivuxolimab in advanced cancers. Libraries were prepared by immunoSEQ multiplex PCR; TCRdb keeps only in-frame clonotypes and omits some of them. Of around 64,000 clones in the sample, almost 85% were seen once. The sequencing used CD4+ or CD8+ T cells sorted from blood, collected in a trial of the OX40 agonist ivuxolimab. All receptors derive from an adult with an advanced solid tumor such as melanoma, head and neck, liver or kidney cancer.

Within the sample, this clone is medium-sized (0.01 to 0.1%). The chain's CDR3 is CASSLGLSDTEAFF. The CDR3 bases are TGCGCCAGCAGCCTAGGGCTATCGGACACTGAAGCTTTCTTT. V and J are TRBV4-1 and TRBJ1-1; D is unclear. Trimming removed 4 bases from V and 3 bases from J, with 12 bases in between. There are 14 residues in the CDR3. Per the germline V gene, CDR1 is MGHRA and CDR2 is YSYEKL.

The DNA of the CDR3 is TGTGCCAGCAGCTCCGGACTAGCGGGGGAGTACAATGAGCAGTTCTTC. Its translation: CASSSGLAGEYNEQFF. The V and J genes are TRBV7-3 and TRBJ2-1; 13 bases fit TRBD2. The CDR3 loop spans 16 amino acids. Trimming cost V 4 bases and J 4 bases; bases outside gene matches: 4. Germline V gene data show CDR1 as SGHTA and CDR2 as FQGTGA. The full variable domain, its missing parts supplied by reference TRBV7-3 and TRBJ2-1, is GAGVSQTPSNKVTEKGKYVELRCDPISGHTALYWYRQSLGQGPEFLIYFQGTGAADDSGLPNDRFFAVRPEGSVSTLKIQRTERGDSAVYLCASSSGLAGEYNEQFFGPGTRLTVL.

The rearrangement links TRBV10-3 to TRBJ2-5; TRBD2 matches 13 bases. Trimming cost V 0 bases and J 4 bases; bases outside gene matches: 2. CDR1 and CDR2 (germline): ENHRY, SYGVKD. This CDR3 region has 16 residues. CDR3 DNA sequence: TGTGCCATCAGTGAGTCGACTAGCGGGGGGATAGAGACCCAGTACTTC. Protein sequence: CAISESTSGGIETQYF.

A single count supports this clone. The chain is built from TRBV19 and TRBJ2-4, with TRBD1 identical over 7 bases. The CDR3 totals 15 residues. The V and J ends lost 2 bases and 13 bases, in that order; junction bases with no gene match: 14. Germline loops: CDR1 LNHDA, CDR2 SQIVND (reference sequence). Here the CDR3 reads CASSISRTGAEWQYF. CDR3 coding DNA: TGTGCCAGTAGTATAAGTCGAACAGGGGCCGAATGGCAGTACTTC.

The J gene is TRBJ1-1, the V gene TRBV5-6, with D unclear. The CDR3 length is 13 residues. The germline CDR1 and CDR2 sequences are SGHDT and YYEEEE. Trimming removed 0 bases at V and 3 bases at J, with 6 bases between. The CDR3: CASSLGRYTEAFF. For the CDR3, the DNA is TGTGCCAGCAGCTTGGGTAGGTACACTGAAGCTTTCTTT.

The chain recombines TRBV11-1 with TRBJ2-1; TRBD1 agrees at 10 bases. The germline V gene has CDR1 SGHAT and CDR2 FQDESV (reference sequence). This CDR3 region has 16 residues. Trimming at V came to 5 bases and at J to 10 bases, leaving 14 bases not matched to a gene. The chain's CDR3 is CASSLDGTGVDGEQFF. DNA of the CDR3: TGTGCCAGCAGCCTGGATGGGACAGGGGTGGATGGGGAGCAGTTCTTC.

The V call is TRBV5-1, the J call TRBJ1-1; tentative D call: TRBD1 (6 bases). The CDR3 length is 15 residues. V dropped 4 bases and J dropped 3 bases, with 16 bases sitting between them. The germline V gene encodes CDR1 SGHRS and CDR2 YFSETQ. CDR3 DNA: TGCGCCAGCAGCCCGGACAGCCCGGGGGACACTGAAGCTTTCTTT. It specifies CASSPDSPGDTEAFF. Variable domain in full (rest from reference TRBV5-1 and TRBJ1-1): KAGVTQTPRYLIKTRGQQVTLSCSPISGHRSVSWYQQTPGQGLQFLFEYFSETQRNKGNFPGRFSGRQFSNSRSEMNVSTLELGDSALYLCASSPDSPGDTEAFFGQGTRLTVV.

This sequence joins TRBV2 and TRBJ1-5; a possible D gene is TRBD1 (5 bases). The CDR3 sequence is 14 residues long. Germline V gives CDR1 SNHLY, CDR2 FYNNEI. Trimming stripped 9 bases from V and 2 bases from J, with 14 bases between. CDR3 sequence: CASRGLYGNQPQHF. The CDR3 DNA is TGTGCCAGTCGGGGCCTGTATGGCAATCAGCCCCAGCATTTT.

The chain is built from TRBV7-9 and TRBJ2-3; D not certain. V was shortened by 3 bases and J by 0 bases, with 7 bases between the two germline ends. This CDR3 region has 14 residues. The V gene's germline CDR1 is SEHNR and CDR2 FQNEAQ (reference sequence). The CDR3 sequence: CASSFGISTDTQYF. Here the CDR3 DNA reads TGTGCCAGCAGCTTCGGAATAAGCACAGATACGCAGTATTTT. The full variable domain, its missing parts supplied by reference TRBV7-9 and TRBJ2-3, is DTGVSQNPRHKITKRGQNVTFRCDPISEHNRLYWYRQTLGQGPEFLTYFQNEAQLEKSRLLSDRFSAERPKGSFSTLEIQRTEQGDSAMYLCASSFGISTDTQYFGPGTRLTVL.

This chain joins TRBV5-1 and TRBJ2-7, with 10 bases identical to TRBD2. The CDR3 is made up of 14 amino acids. Germline lookup yields CDR1 SGHRS and CDR2 YFSETQ. V dropped 4 bases and J dropped 5; count of bases not matched to a gene: 6. CDR3 nucleotides: TGCGCCAGCAGCCAAGGACTAGCGGTTAACGAGCAGTACTTC. This codes for CASSQGLAVNEQYF.

This chain uses TRBV4-2 with TRBJ2-3, with D possibly called TRBD1 or TRBD2 (6 bases each). The V end was cut by 4 bases, the J end by 6 bases, with 14 bases between. Germline CDR1 LGHNA, CDR2 YNFKEQ. The length of the CDR3 is 14 residues. CDR3 coding DNA: TGTGCCAGCAGCCCGATGGAGGGGGTTGATACGCAGTATTTT. Its protein is CASSPMEGVDTQYF.

The rearrangement links TRBV11-2 to TRBJ2-7; 8 bases map to TRBD1. The germline gives CDR1 SGHAT, CDR2 FQNNGV. The CDR3 has 16 residues. V was pared by 0 bases and J by 4 bases, with 8 bases of the junction left unmatched. CDR3 coding DNA: TGTGCCAGCAGCTTAGATCTGGGCAGGGGGCTTTACGAGCAGTACTTC. This codes for CASSLDLGRGLYEQYF.

This chain uses TRBV19 with TRBJ2-7; no firm D call. Germline lookup yields CDR1 LNHDA and CDR2 SQIVND (reference sequence). The CDR3 loop spans 14 amino acids. V gave up 1 base and J gave up 0 bases, with 7 bases separating them. CDR3 in DNA: TGTGCCAGTAGTATAGGTCCCGGCTCCTACGAGCAGTACTTC. It codes for CASSIGPGSYEQYF.

This rearrangement joins TRBV10-3 to TRBJ1-5; maybe TRBD1 (5 bases). Germline V gene lookup returns CDR1 ENHRY and CDR2 SYGVKD. Trimming took off 4 bases at V and 1 base at J, with 11 bases between the two ends. The length of the CDR3 is 15 residues. CDR3 bases: TGTGCCATCAGTGCAGGGCACGTGAGCAATCAGCCCCAGCATTTT. Its translation is CAISAGHVSNQPQHF.

This chain links TRBV7-2 with TRBJ2-5; maybe TRBD1 (5 bases). Trimming cost V 1 base and J 4 bases, with 13 bases left between them. The CDR3 totals 15 residues. Germline values: CDR1 SGHTA, CDR2 FQGNSA. CDR3 amino acids: CASSLGGRSSETQYF. CDR3 in DNA: TGTGCCAGCAGCTTAGGGGGCCGGTCCTCAGAGACCCAGTACTTC.

This rearrangement joins TRBV11-2 to TRBJ2-7; perhaps TRBD1 as D (5 bases). Per germline, CDR1 SGHAT and CDR2 FQNNGV. Trimming took 5 bases from V and 6 from J, leaving 20 bases between them. This CDR3 has 15 amino acids. Written as DNA, the CDR3 is TGTGCCAGCAGCAGCTTAGTGAGCAGGGTCCCCGAGCAGTACTTC. Translated, it gives CASSSLVSRVPEQYF.

J is TRBJ2-6 and V is TRBV9; D perhaps matches TRBD2 (6 bases). The CDR3 length is 19 residues. Trimming took off 7 bases at V and 0 bases at J, with 23 bases between the two ends. Germline loops: CDR1 SGDLS, CDR2 YYNGEE. This chain's CDR3 is CASGVGGVLVSSGANVLTF. In nucleotides, the CDR3 is TGTGCCAGCGGGGTCGGGGGAGTTCTTGTGAGCTCTGGGGCCAACGTCCTGACTTTC.